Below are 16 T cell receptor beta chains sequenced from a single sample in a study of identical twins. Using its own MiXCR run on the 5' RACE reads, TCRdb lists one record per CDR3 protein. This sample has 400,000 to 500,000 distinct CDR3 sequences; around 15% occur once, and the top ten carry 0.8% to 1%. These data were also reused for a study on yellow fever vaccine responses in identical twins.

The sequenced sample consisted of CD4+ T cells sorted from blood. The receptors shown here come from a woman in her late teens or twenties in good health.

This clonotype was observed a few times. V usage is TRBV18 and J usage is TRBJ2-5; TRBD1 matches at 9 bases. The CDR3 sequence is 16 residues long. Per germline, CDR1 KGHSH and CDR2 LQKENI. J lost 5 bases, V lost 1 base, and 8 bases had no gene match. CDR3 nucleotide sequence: TGTGCCAGCTCACCACTAACAGGGGGCGCGGAGGAGACCCAGTACTTC. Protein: CASSPLTGGAEETQYF.

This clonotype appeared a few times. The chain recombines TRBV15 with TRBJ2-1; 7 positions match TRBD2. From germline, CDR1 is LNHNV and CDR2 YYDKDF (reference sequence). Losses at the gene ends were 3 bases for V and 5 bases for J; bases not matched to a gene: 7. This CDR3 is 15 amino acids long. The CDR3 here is CATSRALAPDNEQFF. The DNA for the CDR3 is TGTGCCACCAGCAGGGCACTAGCGCCCGACAATGAGCAGTTCTTC.

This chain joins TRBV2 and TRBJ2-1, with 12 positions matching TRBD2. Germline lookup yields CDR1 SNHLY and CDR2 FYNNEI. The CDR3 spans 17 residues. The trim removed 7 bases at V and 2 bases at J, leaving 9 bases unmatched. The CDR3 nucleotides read TGTGCCAGCATGAAGGAGAGACTAGCGGGAGCCTACAATGAGCAGTTCTTC. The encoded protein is CASMKERLAGAYNEQFF.

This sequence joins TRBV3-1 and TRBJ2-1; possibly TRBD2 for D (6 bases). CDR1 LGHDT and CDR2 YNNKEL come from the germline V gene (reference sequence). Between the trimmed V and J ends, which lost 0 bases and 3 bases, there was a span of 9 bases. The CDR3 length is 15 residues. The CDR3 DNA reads TGTGCCAGCAGCCAAGATAGCGGATACTACAATGAGCAGTTCTTC. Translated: CASSQDSGYYNEQFF.

CDR3 nucleotides: TGTGCCAGCAGCTTAGAAGCTGCCCTCCGAGATACGCAGTATTTT. Translating gives CASSLEAALRDTQYF. The genes are TRBV7-2 and TRBJ2-3; D is undetermined. The CDR3 runs 15 residues. Germline CDR1 reads SGHTA; CDR2 reads FQGNSA. V was trimmed by 1 base and J by 5 bases, leaving 13 bases between them. The whole variable domain, filled in from reference TRBV7-2 and TRBJ2-3, reads GAGVSQSPSNKVTEKGKDVELRCDPISGHTALYWYRQSLGQGLEFLIYFQGNSAPDKSGLPSDRFSAERTGGSVSTLTIQRTQQEDSAVYLCASSLEAALRDTQYFGPGTRLTVL.

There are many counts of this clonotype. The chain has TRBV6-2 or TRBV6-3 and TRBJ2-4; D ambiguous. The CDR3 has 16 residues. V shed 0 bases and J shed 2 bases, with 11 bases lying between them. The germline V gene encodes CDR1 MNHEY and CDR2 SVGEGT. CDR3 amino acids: CASSYSGQSTKNIQYF. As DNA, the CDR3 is TGTGCCAGCAGTTACTCCGGCCAGTCAACCAAAAACATTCAGTACTTC.

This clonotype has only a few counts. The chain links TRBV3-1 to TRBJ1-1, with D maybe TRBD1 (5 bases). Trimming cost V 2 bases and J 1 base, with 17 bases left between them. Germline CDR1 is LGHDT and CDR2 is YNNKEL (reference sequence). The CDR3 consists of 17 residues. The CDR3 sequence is CASSQLGNTGPNTEAFF. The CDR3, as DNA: TGTGCCAGCAGCCAATTAGGTAACACAGGACCGAACACTGAAGCTTTCTTT.

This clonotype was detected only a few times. CDR3: CASSLGPSGVYEQYF. CDR3 bases: TGTGCCAGCAGTCTCGGACCTAGCGGCGTCTACGAGCAGTACTTC. The gene calls are TRBV2 and TRBJ2-7; 7 bases are a match to TRBD2. Germline trimming cut 5 bases from V and 3 bases from J; bases unmatched to any gene: 10. Per germline, CDR1 SNHLY and CDR2 FYNNEI. CDR3 length equals 15 residues. The full variable domain, in which reference TRBV2 and TRBJ2-7 provide the parts outside the CDR3, is EPEVTQTPSHQVTQMGQEVILRCVPISNHLYFYWYRQILGQKVEFLVSFYNNEISEKSEIFDDQFSVERPDGSNFTLKIRSTKLEDSAMYFCASSLGPSGVYEQYFGPGTRLTVT.

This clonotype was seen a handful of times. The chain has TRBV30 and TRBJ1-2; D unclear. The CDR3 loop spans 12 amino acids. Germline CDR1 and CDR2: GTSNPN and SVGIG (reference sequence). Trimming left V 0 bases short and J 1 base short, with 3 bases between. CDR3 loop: CAWSVVNYGYTF. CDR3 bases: TGTGCCTGGAGTGTGGTTAACTATGGCTACACCTTC. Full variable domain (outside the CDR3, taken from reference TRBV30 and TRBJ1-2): SQTIHQWPATLVQPVGSPLSLECTVEGTSNPNLYWYRQAAGRGLQLLFYSVGIGQISSEVPQNLSASRPQDRQFILSSKKLLLSDSGFYLCAWSVVNYGYTFGSGTRLTVV.

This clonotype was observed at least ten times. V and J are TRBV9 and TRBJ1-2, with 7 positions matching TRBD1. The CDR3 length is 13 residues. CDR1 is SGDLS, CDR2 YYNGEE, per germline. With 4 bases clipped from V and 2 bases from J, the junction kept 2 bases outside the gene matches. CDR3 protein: CASSLQGNYGYTF. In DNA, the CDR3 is TGTGCCAGCAGCTTACAGGGGAACTATGGCTACACCTTC.

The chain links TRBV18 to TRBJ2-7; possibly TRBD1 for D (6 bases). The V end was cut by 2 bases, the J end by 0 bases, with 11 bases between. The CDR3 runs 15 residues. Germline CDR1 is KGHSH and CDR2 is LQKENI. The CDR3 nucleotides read TGTGCCAGCTCACCAATAGGGGGACACTCCTACGAGCAGTACTTC. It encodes CASSPIGGHSYEQYF.

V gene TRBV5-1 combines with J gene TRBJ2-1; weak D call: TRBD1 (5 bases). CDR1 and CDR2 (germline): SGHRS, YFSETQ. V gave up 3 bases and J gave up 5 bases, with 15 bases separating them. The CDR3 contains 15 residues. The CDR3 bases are TGCGCCAGCAGCTCAATCCAGGGTTTTAACAATGAGCAGTTCTTC. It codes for CASSSIQGFNNEQFF.

The DNA of the CDR3 is TGTGCCAGCAGCCAGAACCGGGACCCCGCCTACAATGAGCAGTTCTTC. This sequence encodes CASSQNRDPAYNEQFF. The chain is built from TRBV3-1 and TRBJ2-1; D is possibly TRBD1 or TRBD2 (5 bases each). The V and J ends lost 3 bases and 2 bases respectively, with 14 bases between them. The CDR3 is made up of 16 amino acids. CDR1 and CDR2 from the germline V gene are LGHDT and YNNKEL (reference sequence).

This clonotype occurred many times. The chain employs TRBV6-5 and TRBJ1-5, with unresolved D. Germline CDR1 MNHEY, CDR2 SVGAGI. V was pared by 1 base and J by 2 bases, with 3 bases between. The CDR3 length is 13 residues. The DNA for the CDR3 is TGTGCCAGCAGTTACTTGGGCAATCAGCCCCAGCATTTT. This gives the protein CASSYLGNQPQHF.

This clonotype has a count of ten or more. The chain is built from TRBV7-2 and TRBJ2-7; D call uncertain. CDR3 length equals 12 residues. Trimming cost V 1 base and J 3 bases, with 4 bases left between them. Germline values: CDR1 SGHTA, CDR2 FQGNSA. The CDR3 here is CASSLGYYEQYF. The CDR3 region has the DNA TGTGCCAGCAGCTTAGGGTACTACGAGCAGTACTTC.

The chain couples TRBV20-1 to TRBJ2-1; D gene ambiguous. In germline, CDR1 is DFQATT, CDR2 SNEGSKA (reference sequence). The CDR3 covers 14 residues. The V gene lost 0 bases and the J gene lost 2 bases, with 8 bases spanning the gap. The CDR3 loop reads CSARDLRTYNEQFF. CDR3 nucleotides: TGCAGTGCTAGAGACCTCAGAACCTACAATGAGCAGTTCTTC.